This T cell receptor (beta chain) comes out of a study of T cells after somatic rescue of genetic block. CDR3 length equals 14 residues. V shed 5 bases, J shed 0 bases, and the junction held 7 bases outside the gene matches. Germline V gives CDR1 SQVTM, CDR2 ANQGSEA. TCRdb keeps only in-frame clones here, not all; method: immunoSEQ multiplex PCR. The table records about 67,000 clones, about 90% of them present only once. The rearrangement links TRBV29-1 to TRBJ2-7; 7 nucleotides agree with TRBD2. Material: peripheral blood mononuclear cells (PBMCs). This TCR came from a man between 40 and 49 years old. CDR3: CSVRDGGSSYEQYF. The CDR3 DNA reads as TGCAGCGTTCGGGACGGCGGGAGCTCCTACGAGCAGTACTTC.